This T cell receptor (beta chain) was documented in a study of blood T cell repertoires in COVID-19. Turning to the study itself: Researchers got acute and convalescent COVID-19 samples from the United States, Italy and Spain.

In germline, CDR1 is LGHNA, CDR2 YNFKEQ. The CDR3 is 16 residues long. Trimming took off 0 bases at V and 3 bases at J, with 12 bases between the two ends. Some clones are missing from TCRdb's copy, which holds only in-frame ones; the method was immunoSEQ multiplex PCR. This table holds about 330,000 clones, over 75% found once. The age range of participants was 18 to 89 years, with residence in about two dozen US areas. Participants reported their clinical history, and cohort assignment relied on those reports. Cohort 3 recovered donors had two negative PCRs, clearance, or symptom resolution. Sequencing was performed on PBMCs or T cells enriched from blood (not recorded which). This TCR derives from a man aged 25-40 years who had recovered from COVID-19. The chain uses TRBV4-2 and TRBJ2-1; D perhaps matches TRBD2 (6 bases). The CDR3, as DNA: TGTGCCAGCAGCCAAGAAAGACTAGGATTCTACAATGAGCAGTTCTTC. Protein: CASSQERLGFYNEQFF.